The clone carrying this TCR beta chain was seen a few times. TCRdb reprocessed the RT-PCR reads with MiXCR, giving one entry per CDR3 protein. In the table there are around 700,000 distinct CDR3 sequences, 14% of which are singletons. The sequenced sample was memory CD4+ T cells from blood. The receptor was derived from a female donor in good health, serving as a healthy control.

CDR3 region: CATTGGEGTEAFF. CDR3 sequence (DNA): TGCGCCACCACGGGGGGCGAGGGCACTGAAGCTTTCTTT. This rearrangement joins TRBV5-1 to TRBJ1-1, with a possible D match to TRBD1 (6 bases). The CDR3 sequence is 13 residues long. Trimming left V 9 bases short and J 4 bases short, with 16 bases between. Germline lookup yields CDR1 SGHRS and CDR2 YFSETQ.